Listed below are T cell receptor beta chains from one sample, sequenced in a study of control samples from healthy donors and cancer patients. The data were produced by immunoSEQ multiplex PCR, yet TCRdb's version contains in-frame clones alone and is incomplete. The sample carries about 130,000 clones, roughly 90% recorded once. Sequencing input: blood. The source is a man aged 18-30 years in good health. CDR3s include the opening cysteine and the closing phenylalanine or tryptophan. The order of the fields is D gene, J gene, V gene, clone size, CDR3 protein, CDR3 DNA. A D gene is named only where the DNA matches it firmly. Clone sizes are given selectively: once, few, many, or a class where the clone is expanded.

D gene: NA
J gene: TRBJ1-2
V gene: TRBV6-5
clone size: NA
CDR3 protein: CASSLPGAGGYTF
CDR3 DNA: TGTGCCAGCAGTCTACCAGGGGCCGGTGGCTACACCTTC

D gene: NA
J gene: TRBJ1-6
V gene: TRBV11-1
clone size: NA
CDR3 protein: CASSFPRDTQESPLHF
CDR3 DNA: TGTGCCAGCAGCTTCCCCCGGGACACTCAAGAATCACCCCTCCACTTT

D gene: NA
J gene: TRBJ2-3
V gene: TRBV9
clone size: NA
CDR3 protein: CASSVDGRSLPDTQYF
CDR3 DNA: TGTGCCAGCAGCGTAGATGGCAGGTCTTTACCAGATACGCAGTATTTT

D gene: NA
J gene: TRBJ1-2
V gene: TRBV12-3/TRBV12-4
clone size: NA
CDR3 protein: CASRGRRAGYTF
CDR3 DNA: TGTGCCAGCAGAGGTAGGAGGGCTGGCTACACCTTC

D gene: NA
J gene: TRBJ1-5
V gene: TRBV11-2
clone size: NA
CDR3 protein: CASSLGPDSNQPQHF
CDR3 DNA: TGTGCCAGCAGCTTAGGGCCGGATAGCAATCAGCCCCAGCATTTT

D gene: TRBD1
J gene: TRBJ1-2
V gene: TRBV9
clone size: NA
CDR3 protein: CASSGGQGAVYGYTF
CDR3 DNA: TGTGCCAGCAGCGGAGGACAGGGGGCTGTTTATGGCTACACCTTC

D gene: NA
J gene: TRBJ1-6
V gene: TRBV5-1
clone size: once
CDR3 protein: CASSRADNSPLHF
CDR3 DNA: TGCGCCAGCAGCAGAGCAGACAATTCACCCCTCCACTTT

D gene: NA
J gene: TRBJ2-2
V gene: TRBV13
clone size: NA
CDR3 protein: CASSLRNTGELFF
CDR3 DNA: TGTGCCAGCAGCTTACGGAACACCGGGGAGCTGTTTTTT

D gene: NA
J gene: TRBJ1-1
V gene: TRBV18
clone size: NA
CDR3 protein: CASSPTVNTEAFF
CDR3 DNA: TGTGCCAGCTCACCGACGGTGAACACTGAAGCTTTCTTT

D gene: NA
J gene: TRBJ1-2
V gene: TRBV5-1
clone size: NA
CDR3 protein: CASSFQDPNYGYTF
CDR3 DNA: TGCGCCAGCAGCTTTCAGGACCCTAACTATGGCTACACCTTC

D gene: NA
J gene: TRBJ2-1
V gene: TRBV20-1
clone size: NA
CDR3 protein: CSARRDRRAFF
CDR3 DNA: TGCAGTGCTCGTCGCGACCGGAGGGCCTTCTTC

D gene: NA
J gene: TRBJ1-1
V gene: TRBV6-1
clone size: NA
CDR3 protein: CASSERQTTEAFF
CDR3 DNA: TGTGCCAGCAGTGAGAGACAGACCACTGAAGCTTTCTTT

D gene: NA
J gene: TRBJ1-1
V gene: TRBV21-1
clone size: NA
CDR3 protein: CASSTTGQTLNTEAFF
CDR3 DNA: TGTGCCAGCAGCACCACGGGTCAAACCCTGAACACTGAAGCTTTCTTT

D gene: TRBD1
J gene: TRBJ2-7
V gene: TRBV27
clone size: NA
CDR3 protein: CASSRDRGSYEQYF
CDR3 DNA: TGTGCCAGCAGTAGGGACAGGGGGTCCTACGAGCAGTACTTC

D gene: NA
J gene: TRBJ2-3
V gene: TRBV18
clone size: once
CDR3 protein: CASSHVESDTQYF
CDR3 DNA: TGTGCCAGCTCTCACGTAGAGTCGGATACGCAGTATTTT

D gene: NA
J gene: TRBJ2-6
V gene: TRBV2
clone size: NA
CDR3 protein: CASRVTATSGANVLTF
CDR3 DNA: TGTGCCAGCAGGGTGACAGCAACCTCTGGGGCCAACGTCCTGACTTTC

D gene: TRBD1
J gene: TRBJ2-2
V gene: TRBV19
clone size: NA
CDR3 protein: CASRTGDGNTGELFF
CDR3 DNA: TGTGCCAGTAGAACAGGGGATGGGAACACCGGGGAGCTGTTTTTT

D gene: TRBD1
J gene: TRBJ1-1
V gene: TRBV10-3
clone size: NA
CDR3 protein: CAISETGADTEAFF
CDR3 DNA: TGTGCCATCAGTGAAACAGGGGCCGACACTGAAGCTTTCTTT

D gene: NA
J gene: TRBJ2-7
V gene: TRBV30
clone size: once
CDR3 protein: CAWSPSVSYEQYF
CDR3 DNA: TGTGCCTGGAGTCCCTCGGTGTCCTACGAGCAGTACTTC

D gene: NA
J gene: TRBJ1-1
V gene: TRBV11-1
clone size: NA
CDR3 protein: CASSLDGDTFEAFF
CDR3 DNA: TGTGCCAGCAGCTTGGACGGGGACACATTTGAAGCTTTCTTT

D gene: NA
J gene: TRBJ1-5
V gene: TRBV10-3
clone size: NA
CDR3 protein: CAISESAVNQPQHF
CDR3 DNA: TGTGCCATCAGTGAGTCGGCAGTCAATCAGCCCCAGCATTTT

D gene: TRBD2
J gene: TRBJ2-7
V gene: TRBV7-3
clone size: NA
CDR3 protein: CASSSTTSAEQYF
CDR3 DNA: TGTGCCAGCAGCTCCACAACTAGCGCCGAGCAGTACTTC

D gene: TRBD2
J gene: TRBJ2-3
V gene: TRBV4-1
clone size: NA
CDR3 protein: CASSLKPLAGATDTQYF
CDR3 DNA: TGCGCCAGCAGCCTGAAACCCCTAGCGGGGGCCACAGATACGCAGTATTTT

D gene: NA
J gene: TRBJ1-5
V gene: TRBV12-5
clone size: few
CDR3 protein: CASGLIRDRRNQPQHF
CDR3 DNA: TGTGCTAGTGGTTTGATCAGGGACCGGAGGAATCAGCCCCAGCATTTT

D gene: TRBD1
J gene: TRBJ1-1
V gene: TRBV7-9
clone size: once
CDR3 protein: CASSLGGTGDTEAFF
CDR3 DNA: TGTGCCAGCAGCTTAGGTGGGACAGGGGACACTGAAGCTTTCTTT

D gene: NA
J gene: TRBJ2-1
V gene: TRBV9
clone size: few
CDR3 protein: CASSVVGDAYNEQFF
CDR3 DNA: TGTGCCAGCAGCGTAGTAGGCGACGCCTACAATGAGCAGTTCTTC

D gene: TRBD1
J gene: TRBJ1-2
V gene: TRBV5-1
clone size: few
CDR3 protein: CASSPQGDYGYTF
CDR3 DNA: TGCGCCAGCAGTCCCCAGGGGGACTATGGCTACACCTTC

D gene: NA
J gene: TRBJ2-4
V gene: TRBV5-3
clone size: NA
CDR3 protein: CARSGVTSKNIQYF
CDR3 DNA: TGTGCCAGAAGCGGGGTAACAAGCAAAAACATTCAGTACTTC

D gene: NA
J gene: TRBJ2-3
V gene: TRBV18
clone size: NA
CDR3 protein: CASSPKVTGRDTQYF
CDR3 DNA: TGTGCCAGCTCACCGAAAGTTACAGGGAGGGATACGCAGTATTTT

D gene: NA
J gene: TRBJ1-2
V gene: TRBV30
clone size: once
CDR3 protein: CAWSRALGNYGYTF
CDR3 DNA: TGTGCCTGGAGCCGGGCTTTAGGGAACTATGGCTACACCTTC

D gene: NA
J gene: TRBJ2-5
V gene: TRBV5-1
clone size: NA
CDR3 protein: CASSLTFGGGETQYF
CDR3 DNA: TGCGCCAGCAGCTTAACTTTTGGGGGGGGCGAGACCCAGTACTTC

D gene: TRBD2
J gene: TRBJ2-1
V gene: TRBV27
clone size: NA
CDR3 protein: CASSILAGVYNEQFF
CDR3 DNA: TGTGCCAGCAGTATACTAGCGGGGGTTTACAATGAGCAGTTCTTC

D gene: NA
J gene: TRBJ1-3
V gene: TRBV6-5
clone size: NA
CDR3 protein: CASRQSSGNTIYF
CDR3 DNA: TGTGCCAGCAGACAGAGCTCTGGAAACACCATATATTTT

D gene: NA
J gene: TRBJ2-2
V gene: TRBV20-1
clone size: few
CDR3 protein: CSASGGNTGELFF
CDR3 DNA: TGCAGTGCTAGTGGGGGGAACACCGGGGAGCTGTTTTTT

D gene: TRBD2
J gene: TRBJ2-3
V gene: TRBV4-1
clone size: NA
CDR3 protein: CASSQGTTSGKLLHTQYF
CDR3 DNA: TGCGCCAGCAGCCAAGGTACGACTAGCGGTAAATTATTGCATACGCAGTATTTT

D gene: NA
J gene: TRBJ2-1
V gene: TRBV12-5
clone size: NA
CDR3 protein: CASTESSYNEQFF
CDR3 DNA: TGTGCTAGTACGGAGAGCTCCTACAATGAGCAGTTCTTC

D gene: NA
J gene: TRBJ2-3
V gene: TRBV6-4
clone size: NA
CDR3 protein: CASSDGQERDTQYF
CDR3 DNA: TGTGCCAGCAGTGACGGGCAGGAAAGAGATACGCAGTATTTT

D gene: NA
J gene: TRBJ2-2
V gene: TRBV12-5
clone size: NA
CDR3 protein: CASGSSRQPTGELFF
CDR3 DNA: TGTGCTAGTGGGAGCTCGAGGCAACCCACCGGGGAGCTGTTTTTT

D gene: TRBD2
J gene: TRBJ2-5
V gene: TRBV19
clone size: NA
CDR3 protein: CASRGLAQETQYF
CDR3 DNA: TGTGCCAGTAGGGGACTAGCCCAAGAGACCCAGTACTTC

D gene: NA
J gene: TRBJ2-7
V gene: TRBV30
clone size: NA
CDR3 protein: CAWSVAGVASYEQYF
CDR3 DNA: TGTGCCTGGAGTGTAGCAGGGGTAGCCTCCTACGAGCAGTACTTC

D gene: NA
J gene: TRBJ1-6
V gene: TRBV2
clone size: once
CDR3 protein: CASSEPYNSPLHF
CDR3 DNA: TGTGCCAGCAGTGAACCATATAATTCACCCCTCCACTTT

D gene: NA
J gene: TRBJ1-3
V gene: TRBV19
clone size: NA
CDR3 protein: CASSIQGSSGNTIYF
CDR3 DNA: TGTGCCAGTAGTATACAGGGGAGCTCTGGAAACACCATATATTTT

D gene: TRBD1
J gene: TRBJ2-7
V gene: TRBV2
clone size: NA
CDR3 protein: CASSEGTGSIYEQYF
CDR3 DNA: TGTGCCAGCAGTGAAGGGACAGGATCTATCTACGAGCAGTACTTC

D gene: NA
J gene: TRBJ1-5
V gene: TRBV6-4
clone size: few
CDR3 protein: CASSQDSNQPQHF
CDR3 DNA: TGTGCCAGCAGTCAAGATAGCAATCAGCCCCAGCATTTT

D gene: TRBD1
J gene: TRBJ1-2
V gene: TRBV5-4
clone size: NA
CDR3 protein: CASGGTGDPLGYTF
CDR3 DNA: TGTGCCAGCGGGGGGACAGGGGATCCCCTTGGCTACACCTTC

D gene: TRBD1
J gene: TRBJ1-2
V gene: TRBV5-4
clone size: NA
CDR3 protein: CASSLGSGTGGIIYGYTF
CDR3 DNA: TGTGCCAGCAGCTTGGGGTCCGGGACAGGGGGTATAATCTATGGCTACACCTTC